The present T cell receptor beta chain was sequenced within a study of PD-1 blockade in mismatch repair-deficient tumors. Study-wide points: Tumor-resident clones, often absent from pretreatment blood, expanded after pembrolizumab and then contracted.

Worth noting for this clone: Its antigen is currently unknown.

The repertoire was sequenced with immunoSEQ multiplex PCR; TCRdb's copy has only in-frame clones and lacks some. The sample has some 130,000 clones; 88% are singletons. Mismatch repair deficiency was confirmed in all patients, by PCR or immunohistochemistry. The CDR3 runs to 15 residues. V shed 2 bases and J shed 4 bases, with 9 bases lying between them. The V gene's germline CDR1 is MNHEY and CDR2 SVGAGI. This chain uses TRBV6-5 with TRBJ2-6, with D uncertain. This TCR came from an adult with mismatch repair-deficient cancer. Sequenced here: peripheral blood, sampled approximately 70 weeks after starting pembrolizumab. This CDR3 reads CASSYRQWGANVLTF. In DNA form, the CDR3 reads TGTGCCAGCAGTTACAGGCAGTGGGGGGCCAACGTCCTGACTTTC.